This TCR beta chain was identified in a study of control samples from healthy donors and cancer patients. CDR3 length: 16 residues. The germline V and J ends were trimmed by 1 base and 1 base, with 13 bases remaining between them. Germline lookup yields CDR1 SEHNR and CDR2 FQNEAQ (reference sequence). The repertoire was sequenced with immunoSEQ multiplex PCR; TCRdb's copy has only in-frame clones and lacks some. The sample has approximately 53,000 clones, roughly 90% seen once; the top ten hold 0.91%. The sample holds one count of this clone. The sequenced sample consisted of PBMCs. The TCR originated in a man aged 25 to 40 with colorectal cancer. The chain joins TRBV7-9 to TRBJ1-1; D not resolved. CDR3 DNA sequence: TGTGCCAGCAGCTTAGGGTCGTCGGTAGGGAACACTGAAGCTTTCTTT. Translation gives CASSLGSSVGNTEAFF.